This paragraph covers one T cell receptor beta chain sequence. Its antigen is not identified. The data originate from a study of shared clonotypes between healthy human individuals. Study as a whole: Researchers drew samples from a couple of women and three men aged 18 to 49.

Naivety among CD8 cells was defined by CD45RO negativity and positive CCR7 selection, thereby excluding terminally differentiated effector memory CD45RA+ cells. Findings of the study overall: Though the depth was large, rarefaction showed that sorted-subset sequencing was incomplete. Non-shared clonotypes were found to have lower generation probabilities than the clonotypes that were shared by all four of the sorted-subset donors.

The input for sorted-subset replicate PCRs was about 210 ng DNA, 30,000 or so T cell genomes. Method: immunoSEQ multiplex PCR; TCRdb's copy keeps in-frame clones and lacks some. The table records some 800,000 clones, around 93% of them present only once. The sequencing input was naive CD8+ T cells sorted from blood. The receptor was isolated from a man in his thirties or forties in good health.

The CDR3 region is CASSYGAGKLFF. CDR3 DNA sequence: TGTGCCAGCAGCTACGGAGCGGGAAAACTGTTTTTT. The rearrangement joins TRBV7-2 to TRBJ1-4; unclear D gene. Deletions cut 4 bases from V and 10 bases from J, with 10 bases between. Germline V gene data show CDR1 as SGHTA and CDR2 as FQGNSA. CDR3 size: 12 residues. The entire variable domain, with the rest obtained from reference TRBV7-2 and TRBJ1-4, is as follows: GAGVSQSPSNKVTEKGKDVELRCDPISGHTALYWYRQSLGQGLEFLIYFQGNSAPDKSGLPSDRFSAERTGGSVSTLTIQRTQQEDSAVYLCASSYGAGKLFFGSGTQLSVL.